This is a list of T cell receptor beta chains from one sample in a study of CD8 T cell repertoires and HIV-1 epitope variants. Their recognized antigens are unknown. Sequencing was performed with immunoSEQ multiplex PCR; in TCRdb, only in-frame clones are kept and a portion is missing. Of thousands of clones in the sample, around 65% were seen once. The sample comprised cultured CD8+ T cells derived from PBMCs. All receptors derive from a male donor with HIV. Both conserved end residues are trimmed from each CDR3. The order of the fields is V gene, J gene, D gene, CDR3 protein. A D gene is named only where the DNA matches it firmly.

V: TRBV9; J: TRBJ2-2; D: .; CDR3: ASSVNTGELF
V: TRBV14; J: TRBJ2-1; D: TRBD2; CDR3: ASSQVAGAGDNNEQF
V: TRBV7-9; J: TRBJ1-2; D: .; CDR3: ASSFRQDVYNYGYT
V: TRBV6-4; J: TRBJ1-2; D: .; CDR3: ASSDSRQGGPIEGYT
V: TRBV6-1; J: TRBJ2-7; D: .; CDR3: ASHNTQVTYEQY
V: TRBV7-6; J: TRBJ2-5; D: TRBD1; CDR3: ASSLSGQVGETQY
V: TRBV27; J: TRBJ1-1; D: TRBD1; CDR3: ASTVTGGNTEAF
V: TRBV5-4; J: TRBJ1-1; D: .; CDR3: ASSLGTGTEAF
V: TRBV5-1; J: TRBJ2-7; D: .; CDR3: ASSLSSVPYEQY
V: TRBV29-1; J: TRBJ2-7; D: TRBD1; CDR3: SVGTGESYEQY
V: TRBV28; J: TRBJ1-1; D: .; CDR3: ASSIRVRITEAF
V: TRBV29-1; J: TRBJ2-3; D: .; CDR3: SVYGIRATDTQY
V: TRBV6-1; J: TRBJ2-7; D: .; CDR3: ASSERGAGYEQY
V: TRBV9; J: TRBJ1-1; D: .; CDR3: ASSPSGGITEAF
V: TRBV19; J: TRBJ2-7; D: .; CDR3: ASSEVTSYEQY
V: TRBV19; J: TRBJ1-2; D: .; CDR3: ASSITSQEAYGYT
V: TRBV11-1; J: TRBJ2-1; D: TRBD2; CDR3: ASSLAYSREVGSYNEQF
V: TRBV18; J: TRBJ2-5; D: .; CDR3: ASSPPQAGPLYQETQY
V: TRBV11-3; J: TRBJ1-1; D: TRBD1; CDR3: ASSLRGQADTEAF
V: TRBV7-7; J: TRBJ2-3; D: TRBD2; CDR3: ASSLGTLLAGAGGDTQY
V: TRBV9; J: TRBJ1-4; D: TRBD1; CDR3: ASSPGQGAEKLF
V: TRBV5-4; J: TRBJ2-7; D: .; CDR3: ASSLAIQGSSYEQY
V: TRBV10-3; J: TRBJ2-7; D: .; CDR3: ASSARDNGYEQY
V: TRBV19; J: TRBJ2-7; D: TRBD2; CDR3: ASSWGGSYEQY
V: TRBV29-1; J: TRBJ1-2; D: .; CDR3: SVVILSANYGYT
V: TRBV4-1; J: TRBJ1-1; D: .; CDR3: ASSQEVPSREAF
V: TRBV28; J: TRBJ1-1; D: .; CDR3: ASSLGGRQAF
V: TRBV5-6; J: TRBJ1-3; D: .; CDR3: ASSLAPASGNTIY
V: TRBV7-6; J: TRBJ2-1; D: .; CDR3: ASSAGRGDNNEQF
V: TRBV5-1; J: TRBJ2-1; D: .; CDR3: ASSLERGSYNEQF
V: TRBV27; J: TRBJ2-3; D: TRBD2; CDR3: ASSRLAVYTDTQY
V: TRBV4-1; J: TRBJ2-3; D: TRBD1; CDR3: ASSQEGDRGYTDTQY
V: TRBV9; J: TRBJ1-4; D: TRBD1; CDR3: ASSVGQGGEKLF
V: TRBV28; J: TRBJ1-5; D: .; CDR3: ASNPVYSNQPQH
V: TRBV7-2; J: TRBJ2-1; D: .; CDR3: ASSLDLGSYNEQF
V: TRBV5-6; J: TRBJ2-7; D: .; CDR3: ASSSDRSYEQY
V: TRBV27; J: TRBJ2-1; D: .; CDR3: ASSEGGTLNEQF
V: TRBV27; J: TRBJ2-2; D: TRBD2; CDR3: ASSSGLGIGELF
V: TRBV4-3; J: TRBJ2-7; D: .; CDR3: ASSQDSSSPYEQY
V: TRBV5-6; J: TRBJ2-7; D: .; CDR3: ASSDPTKQYEQY
V: TRBV7-6; J: TRBJ2-7; D: TRBD1; CDR3: ASSLGSWTGNGEQY